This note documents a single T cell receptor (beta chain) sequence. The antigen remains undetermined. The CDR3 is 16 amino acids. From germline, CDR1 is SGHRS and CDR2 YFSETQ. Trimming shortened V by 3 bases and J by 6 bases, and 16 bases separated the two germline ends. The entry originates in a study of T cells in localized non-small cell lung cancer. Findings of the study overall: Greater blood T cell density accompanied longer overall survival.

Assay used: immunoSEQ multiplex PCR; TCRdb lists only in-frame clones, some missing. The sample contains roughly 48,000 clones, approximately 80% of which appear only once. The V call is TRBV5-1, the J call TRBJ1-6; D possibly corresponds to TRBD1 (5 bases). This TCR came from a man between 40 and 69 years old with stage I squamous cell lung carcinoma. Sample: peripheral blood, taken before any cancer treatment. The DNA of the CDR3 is TGCGCCAGCAGCTGGGACGGGATTGGGGTTAATTCACCCCTCCACTTT. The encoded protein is CASSWDGIGVNSPLHF.